This TCR beta chain was profiled in a study of technical replicates of blood from several donors. Profiling relied on immunoSEQ multiplex PCR, and the TCRdb table lists in-frame clones only, not all of them. The sample contains tens of thousands of clones, about 96% of which appear only once. Sequenced material: T cells isolated from PBMCs. The clonotype comes from a human donor in good health.

Here the CDR3 reads CARSATGISYEQYF. CDR3 bases: TGTGCCAGAAGCGCAACCGGGATCTCCTACGAGCAGTACTTC. V and J are TRBV5-3 and TRBJ2-7; tentatively, D is TRBD2 (5 bases). TRBV5-3 is annotated as an ORF whose role is uncertain. The CDR3 totals 14 residues. Trimming shortened V by 4 bases and J by 0 bases, and 11 bases separated the two germline ends.